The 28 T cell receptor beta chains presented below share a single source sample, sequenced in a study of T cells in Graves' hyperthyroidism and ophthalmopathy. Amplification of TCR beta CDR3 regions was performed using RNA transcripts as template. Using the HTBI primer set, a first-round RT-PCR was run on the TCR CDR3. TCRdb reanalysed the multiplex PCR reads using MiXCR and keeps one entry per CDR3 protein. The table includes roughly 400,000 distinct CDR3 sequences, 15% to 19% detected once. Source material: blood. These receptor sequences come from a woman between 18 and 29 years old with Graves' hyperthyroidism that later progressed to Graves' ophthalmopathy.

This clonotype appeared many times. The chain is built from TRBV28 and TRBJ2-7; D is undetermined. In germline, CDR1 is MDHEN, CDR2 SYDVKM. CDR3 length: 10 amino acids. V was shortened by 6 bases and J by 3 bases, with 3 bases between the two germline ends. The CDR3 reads CASSNYEQYF. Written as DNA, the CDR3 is TGTGCCAGCAGCAACTACGAGCAGTACTTC.

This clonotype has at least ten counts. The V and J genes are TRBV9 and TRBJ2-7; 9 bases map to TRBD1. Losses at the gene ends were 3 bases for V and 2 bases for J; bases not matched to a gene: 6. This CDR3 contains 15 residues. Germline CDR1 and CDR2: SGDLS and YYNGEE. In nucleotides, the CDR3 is TGTGCCAGCAGCGGAGGACAGGGGAGGACCTACGAGCAGTACTTC. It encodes CASSGGQGRTYEQYF. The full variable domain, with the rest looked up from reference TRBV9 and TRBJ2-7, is DSGVTQTPKHLITATGQRVTLRCSPRSGDLSVYWYQQSLDQGLQFLIQYYNGEERAKGNILERFSAQQFPDLHSELNLSSLELGDSALYFCASSGGQGRTYEQYFGPGTRLTVT.

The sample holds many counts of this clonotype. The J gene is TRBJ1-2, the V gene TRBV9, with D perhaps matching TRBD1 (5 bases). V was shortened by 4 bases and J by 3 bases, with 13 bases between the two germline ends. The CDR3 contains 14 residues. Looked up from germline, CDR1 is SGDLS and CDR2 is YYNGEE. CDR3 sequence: CASSRGGQDYGYTF. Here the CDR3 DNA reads TGTGCCAGCAGCAGGGGCGGACAAGACTATGGCTACACCTTC.

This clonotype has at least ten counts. In DNA form, the CDR3 reads TGCAGTGCCGCCCGCACAGATACGCAGTATTTT. Protein product: CSAARTDTQYF. The V gene is TRBV20-1, the J gene TRBJ2-3; no clear D gene. The germline V gene has CDR1 DFQATT and CDR2 SNEGSKA (reference sequence). V lost 6 bases, J lost 1 base, and 5 bases lay in between. The CDR3 spans 11 residues.

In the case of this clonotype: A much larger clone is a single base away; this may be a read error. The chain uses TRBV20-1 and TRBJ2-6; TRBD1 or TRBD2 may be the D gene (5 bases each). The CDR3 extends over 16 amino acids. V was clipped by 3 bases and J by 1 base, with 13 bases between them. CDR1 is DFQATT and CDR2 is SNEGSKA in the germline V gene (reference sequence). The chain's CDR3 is CSARGVWRSGANVLTF. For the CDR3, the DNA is TGCAGTGCTAGGGGGGTCTGGAGATCTGGGGCCAACGTCCTGACTTTC.

CDR3 in DNA: TGTGCCAGCAGCTTCGAAAACGGGGAGACCCAGTACTTC. It encodes CASSFENGETQYF. The chain recombines TRBV11-3 with TRBJ2-5, with D hard to call. Looked up from germline, CDR1 is SGHNT and CDR2 is YENEEA. V lost 3 bases to trimming and J lost 5 bases, with 10 bases between them. This CDR3 is 13 amino acids long. The complete variable domain, with remaining parts taken from reference TRBV11-3 and TRBJ2-5, reads EAGVVQSPRYKIIEKKQPVAFWCNPISGHNTLYWYLQNLGQGPELLIRYENEEAVDDSQLPKDRFSAERLKGVDSTLKIQPAELGDSAVYLCASSFENGETQYFGPGTRLLVL.

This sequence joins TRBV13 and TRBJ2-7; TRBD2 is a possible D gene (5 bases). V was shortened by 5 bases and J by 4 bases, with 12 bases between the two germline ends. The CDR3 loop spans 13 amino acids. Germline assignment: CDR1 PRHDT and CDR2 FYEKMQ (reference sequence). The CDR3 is CASSPSRGYEQYF. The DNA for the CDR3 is TGTGCCAGCAGCCCCTCTCGGGGTTACGAGCAGTACTTC.

The CDR3 loop is CAISDPQGQETQYF. The CDR3 DNA reads as TGTGCCATCAGTGACCCTCAGGGGCAAGAGACCCAGTACTTC. This rearrangement joins TRBV10-3 to TRBJ2-5; D is possibly TRBD1 (6 bases). Germline CDR1 ENHRY, CDR2 SYGVKD. V was pared by 3 bases and J by 2 bases, with 10 bases between. This CDR3 has 14 amino acids.

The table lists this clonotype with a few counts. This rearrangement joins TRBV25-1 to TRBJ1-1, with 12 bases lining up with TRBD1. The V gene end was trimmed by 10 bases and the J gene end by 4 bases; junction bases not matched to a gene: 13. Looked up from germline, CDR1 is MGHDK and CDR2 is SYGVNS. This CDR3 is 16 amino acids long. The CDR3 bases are TGTGCCACTTTTCTGGCGGGACAGGGGGCCGGCACTGAAGCTTTCTTT. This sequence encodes CATFLAGQGAGTEAFF. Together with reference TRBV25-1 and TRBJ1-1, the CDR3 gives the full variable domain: EADIYQTPRYLVIGTGKKITLECSQTMGHDKMYWYQQDPGMELHLIHYSYGVNSTEKGDLSSESTVSRIRTEHFPLTLESARPSHTSQYLCATFLAGQGAGTEAFFGQGTRLTVV.

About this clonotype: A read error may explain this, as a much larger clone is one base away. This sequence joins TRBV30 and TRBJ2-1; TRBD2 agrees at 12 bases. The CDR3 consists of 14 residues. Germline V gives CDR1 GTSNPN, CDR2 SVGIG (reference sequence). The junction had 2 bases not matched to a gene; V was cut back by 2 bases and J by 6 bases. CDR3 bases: TGTGCCTGGAGTCCTAGCGGGAGGGCCAATGAGCAGTTCTTC. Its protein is CAWSPSGRANEQFF.

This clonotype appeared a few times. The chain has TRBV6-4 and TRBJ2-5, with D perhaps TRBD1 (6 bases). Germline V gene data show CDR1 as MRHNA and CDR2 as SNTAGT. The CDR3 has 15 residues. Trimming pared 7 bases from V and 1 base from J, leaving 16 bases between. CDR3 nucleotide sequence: TGTGCCAGCACCGGTGTGACAGGTTCCCAAGAGACCCAGTACTTC. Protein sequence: CASTGVTGSQETQYF.

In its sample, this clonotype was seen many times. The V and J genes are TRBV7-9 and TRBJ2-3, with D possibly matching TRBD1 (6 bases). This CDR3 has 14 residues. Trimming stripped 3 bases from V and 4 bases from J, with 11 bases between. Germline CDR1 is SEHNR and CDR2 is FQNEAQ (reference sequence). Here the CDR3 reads CASSLTGTPDTQYF. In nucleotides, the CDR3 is TGTGCCAGCAGCTTGACCGGGACACCAGATACGCAGTATTTT.

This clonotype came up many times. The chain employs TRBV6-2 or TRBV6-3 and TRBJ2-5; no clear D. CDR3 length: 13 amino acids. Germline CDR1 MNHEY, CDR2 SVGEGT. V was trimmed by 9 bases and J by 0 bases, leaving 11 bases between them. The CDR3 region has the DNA TGTGCCAGTTCCTTCGTGTACCAAGAGACCCAGTACTTC. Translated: CASSFVYQETQYF.

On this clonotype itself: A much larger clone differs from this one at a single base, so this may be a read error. In DNA, the CDR3 is TGTGCCAGCAGTTTCCTTTCGGGGACAGGGTTTGAAGAGACCCAGTGCTTC. Amino acids: CASSFLSGTGFEETQCF. The chain links TRBV28 to TRBJ2-5; 9 bases line up with TRBD1. The CDR3 loop spans 17 amino acids. Germline-derived CDR1 and CDR2 are MDHEN and SYDVKM.

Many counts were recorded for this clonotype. CDR3 nucleotides: TGTGCCAGCAGCTTAAGATCGGGACTAGCCTACGAGCAGTACTTC. This sequence encodes CASSLRSGLAYEQYF. J is TRBJ2-7 and V is TRBV7-2, with 8 bases aligning to TRBD2. Germline V CDR1 and CDR2: SGHTA, FQGNSA. J was trimmed by 2 bases and V by 2 bases; bases with no gene match: 5. The CDR3 contains 15 residues.

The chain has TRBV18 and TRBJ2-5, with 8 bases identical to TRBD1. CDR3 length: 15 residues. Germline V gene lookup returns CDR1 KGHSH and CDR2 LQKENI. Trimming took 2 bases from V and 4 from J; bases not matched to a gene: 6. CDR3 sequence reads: CASSPDRGGTETQYF. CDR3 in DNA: TGTGCCAGCTCACCAGACAGGGGCGGGACAGAGACCCAGTACTTC.

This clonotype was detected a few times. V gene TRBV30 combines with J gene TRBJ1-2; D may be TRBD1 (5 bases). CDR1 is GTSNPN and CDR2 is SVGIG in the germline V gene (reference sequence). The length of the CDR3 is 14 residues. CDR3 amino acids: CATGGVRQTYGYTF. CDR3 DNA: TGTGCGACCGGAGGAGTCCGACAGACCTATGGCTACACCTTC.

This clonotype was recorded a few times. CDR3 coding DNA: TGTGCCAGCAGCCCCACCGGAGAGCGGGGCGGACTGTTTTTT. Protein sequence: CASSPTGERGGLFF. The chain employs TRBV7-8 and TRBJ1-4; TRBD1 is a possible D gene (5 bases). From germline, CDR1 is SGHVS and CDR2 FQNEAQ. The CDR3 loop spans 14 amino acids. Trimming took 5 bases from V and 13 from J, leaving 20 bases between them.

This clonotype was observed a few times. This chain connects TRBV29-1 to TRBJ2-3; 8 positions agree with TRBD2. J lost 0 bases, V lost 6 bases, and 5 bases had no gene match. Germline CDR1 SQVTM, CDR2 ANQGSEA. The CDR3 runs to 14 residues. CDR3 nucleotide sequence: TGCAGCGTCCCCCGACTAGCGAGCACAGATACGCAGTATTTT. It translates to CSVPRLASTDTQYF.

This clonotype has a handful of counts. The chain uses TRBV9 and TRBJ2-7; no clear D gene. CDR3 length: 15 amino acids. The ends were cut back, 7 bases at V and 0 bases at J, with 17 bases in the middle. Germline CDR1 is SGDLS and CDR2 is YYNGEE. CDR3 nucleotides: TGTGCCAGCGCGTGGCGAACAGACAACTCCTACGAGCAGTACTTC. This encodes CASAWRTDNSYEQYF. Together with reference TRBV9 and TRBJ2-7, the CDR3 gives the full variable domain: DSGVTQTPKHLITATGQRVTLRCSPRSGDLSVYWYQQSLDQGLQFLIQYYNGEERAKGNILERFSAQQFPDLHSELNLSSLELGDSALYFCASAWRTDNSYEQYFGPGTRLTVT.

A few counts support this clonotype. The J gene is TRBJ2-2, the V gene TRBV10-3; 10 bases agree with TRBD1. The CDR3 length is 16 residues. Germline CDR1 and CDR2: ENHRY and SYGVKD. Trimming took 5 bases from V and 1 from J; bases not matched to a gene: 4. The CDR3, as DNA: TGTGCCATCAGTAACCGGGACAGGGGGAACACCGGGGAGCTGTTTTTT. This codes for CAISNRDRGNTGELFF.

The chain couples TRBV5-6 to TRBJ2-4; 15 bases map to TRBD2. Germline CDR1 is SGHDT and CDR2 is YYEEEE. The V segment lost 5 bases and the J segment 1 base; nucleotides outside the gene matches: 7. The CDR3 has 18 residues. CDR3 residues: CASSPGTSGRMAKNIQYF. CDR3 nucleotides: TGTGCCAGCAGTCCCGGGACTAGCGGGAGGATGGCCAAAAACATTCAGTACTTC.

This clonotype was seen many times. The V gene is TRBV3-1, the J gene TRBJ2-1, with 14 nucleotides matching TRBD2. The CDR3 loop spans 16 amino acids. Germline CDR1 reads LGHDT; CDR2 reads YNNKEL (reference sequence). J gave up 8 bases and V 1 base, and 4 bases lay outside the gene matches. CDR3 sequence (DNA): TGTGCCAGCAGCCAAGTTGGGACTAGCGGGGGCGATGAGCAGTTCTTC. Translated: CASSQVGTSGGDEQFF.

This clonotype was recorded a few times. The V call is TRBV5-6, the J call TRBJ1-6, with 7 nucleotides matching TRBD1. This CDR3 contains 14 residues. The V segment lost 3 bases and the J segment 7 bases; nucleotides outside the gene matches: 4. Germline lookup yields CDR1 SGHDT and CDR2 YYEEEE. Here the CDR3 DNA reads TGTGCCAGCAGCTCAGGGGGAGGCAATTCACCCCTCCACTTT. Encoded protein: CASSSGGGNSPLHF.

The CDR3 bases are TGTGCCAGCAGCGATATTTACCAGGGGGGAGAGGACACCGGGGAGCTGTTTTTT. Protein sequence: CASSDIYQGGEDTGELFF. The rearrangement links TRBV7-2 to TRBJ2-2; tentative D call: TRBD1 (7 bases). The CDR3 is 18 residues long. V shed 5 bases and J shed 3 bases, with 22 bases lying between them. Germline loops: CDR1 SGHTA, CDR2 FQGNSA. Combining the CDR3 with reference TRBV7-2 and TRBJ2-2 gives the whole variable domain GAGVSQSPSNKVTEKGKDVELRCDPISGHTALYWYRQSLGQGLEFLIYFQGNSAPDKSGLPSDRFSAERTGGSVSTLTIQRTQQEDSAVYLCASSDIYQGGEDTGELFFGEGSRLTVL.

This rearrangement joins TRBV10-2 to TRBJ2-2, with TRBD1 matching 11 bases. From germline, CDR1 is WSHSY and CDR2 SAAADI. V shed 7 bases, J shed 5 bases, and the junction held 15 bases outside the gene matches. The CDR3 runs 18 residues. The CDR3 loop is CASNHLGTGGIWTGELFF. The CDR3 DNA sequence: TGCGCCAGCAACCATCTCGGGACAGGGGGGATTTGGACCGGGGAGCTGTTTTTT.

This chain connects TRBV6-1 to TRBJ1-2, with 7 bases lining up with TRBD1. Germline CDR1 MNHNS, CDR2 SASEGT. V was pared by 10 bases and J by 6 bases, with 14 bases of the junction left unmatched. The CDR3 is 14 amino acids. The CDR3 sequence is CATSRQGGWDGYTF. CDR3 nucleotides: TGTGCCACCTCCCGACAGGGAGGATGGGATGGCTACACCTTC.

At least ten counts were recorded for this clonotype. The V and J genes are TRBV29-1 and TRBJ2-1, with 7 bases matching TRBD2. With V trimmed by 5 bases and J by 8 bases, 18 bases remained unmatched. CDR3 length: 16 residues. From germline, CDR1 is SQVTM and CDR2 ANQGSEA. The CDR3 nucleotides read TGCAGCGTTCCGTTCCGCCGGGACTACTCAGTCTATGAGCAGTTCTTC. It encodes CSVPFRRDYSVYEQFF.